The 27 T cell receptor beta chains listed next were all sequenced from one sample in a study of cytomegalovirus exposure and HLA in healthy donors. Generated by immunoSEQ multiplex PCR, the TCRdb table keeps only in-frame clones and is missing some. The data show about 360,000 clones, with 80% to 90% seen just once and under 0.9% held by the top ten. Source material: PBMCs. The receptors here all came from a woman aged 18-29 years in good health and CMV-seronegative.

The chain employs TRBV15 and TRBJ2-1; D gene ambiguous. The germline gives CDR1 LNHNV, CDR2 YYDKDF (reference sequence). V was trimmed by 1 base and J by 10 bases, leaving 5 bases between them. This CDR3 spans 11 amino acids. In DNA, the CDR3 is TGTGCCACCAGCAGAGGTATAGAGCAGTTCTTC. Translation: CATSRGIEQFF.

V usage is TRBV5-4 and J usage is TRBJ2-7, with D maybe TRBD2 (5 bases). The CDR3 runs to 14 residues. In germline, CDR1 is SGHNT, CDR2 YYREEE (reference sequence). V lost 5 bases and J lost 6, with 18 bases in between. CDR3 sequence: CASSEGSAPLEQYF. CDR3 coding DNA: TGTGCCAGCAGTGAGGGATCCGCCCCCCTCGAGCAGTACTTC.

The chain employs TRBV7-3 and TRBJ2-2; possibly TRBD1 for D (5 bases). V lost 5 bases, J lost 7 bases, and 11 bases lay in between. This CDR3 spans 13 amino acids. The germline V gene encodes CDR1 SGHTA and CDR2 FQGTGA. As DNA, the CDR3 is TGTGCCAGCAGCGACCGGACATACGGGGAGCTGTTTTTT. It encodes CASSDRTYGELFF.

The chain recombines TRBV29-1 with TRBJ1-1; D might be TRBD1 (6 bases). V lost 3 bases and J 0 bases, leaving 11 bases between the germline ends. This CDR3 spans 14 amino acids. CDR1 and CDR2 (germline): SQVTM, ANQGSEA. CDR3 region: CSVDNQGLNTEAFF. The CDR3 DNA is TGCAGCGTTGATAATCAGGGGTTGAACACTGAAGCTTTCTTT.

The chain carries TRBV6-5 and TRBJ1-6; D perhaps matches TRBD1 (5 bases). This CDR3 spans 16 amino acids. The germline V gene encodes CDR1 MNHEY and CDR2 SVGAGI. V shed 2 bases and J shed 7 bases, with 15 bases lying between them. The CDR3 DNA follows: TGTGCCAGCAGTTACGGGGCCGGGGGGTTCAATTCACCCCTCCACTTT. Translation gives CASSYGAGGFNSPLHF.

The rearrangement joins TRBV7-2 to TRBJ1-4; perhaps TRBD1 as D (5 bases). CDR1 is SGHTA, CDR2 FQGNSA, per germline. V was shortened by 1 base and J by 3 bases, with 9 bases between the two germline ends. The CDR3 runs to 15 residues. The CDR3 nucleotides read TGTGCCAGCAGCTTAGTTTGGGGCCCTAATGAAAAACTGTTTTTT. It specifies CASSLVWGPNEKLFF. The variable domain in full, with the rest retrieved from reference TRBV7-2 and TRBJ1-4, is GAGVSQSPSNKVTEKGKDVELRCDPISGHTALYWYRQSLGQGLEFLIYFQGNSAPDKSGLPSDRFSAERTGGSVSTLTIQRTQQEDSAVYLCASSLVWGPNEKLFFGSGTQLSVL.

The chain recombines TRBV11-2 with TRBJ1-1, with D possibly matching TRBD1 (5 bases). V was clipped by 8 bases and J by 1 base, with 11 bases between them. CDR3 length equals 13 residues. Germline values: CDR1 SGHAT, CDR2 FQNNGV. CDR3 amino acids: CASGIRENTEAFF. The CDR3, as DNA: TGTGCCAGCGGAATCAGGGAGAACACTGAAGCTTTCTTT.

J is TRBJ2-5 and V is TRBV7-7; 9 nucleotides agree with TRBD1. Germline CDR1 is SSHAT and CDR2 is FNYEAQ (reference sequence). J gave up 7 bases and V 5 bases, and 8 bases lay outside the gene matches. CDR3 length: 14 residues. CDR3 bases: TGTGCCAGCAGCCAGAGGGACAGGGAGGGGACCCAGTACTTC. It is translated as CASSQRDREGTQYF.

In DNA, the CDR3 is TGCGCCAGCAGCCAAGATTGGAGACTATTAAGGCCAGATACGCAGTATTTT. This codes for CASSQDWRLLRPDTQYF. The gene calls are TRBV4-1 and TRBJ2-3, with a weak D call TRBD2 (5 bases). The CDR3 runs to 17 residues. The germline gives CDR1 MGHRA, CDR2 YSYEKL. Trimming took 0 bases from V and 4 from J, leaving 17 bases between them.

This clone was recorded only once. The gene calls are TRBV30 and TRBJ2-3; 10 positions agree with TRBD2. The CDR3 has 16 amino acids. Germline V gene sequence: CDR1 GTSNPN, CDR2 SVGIG (reference sequence). Losses at the gene ends were 0 bases for V and 4 bases for J; bases not matched to a gene: 7. CDR3 protein: CAWSVKAGGPPDTQYF. CDR3 nucleotides: TGTGCCTGGAGTGTCAAAGCGGGGGGGCCCCCAGATACGCAGTATTTT.

The chain uses TRBV7-8 and TRBJ2-1, with 10 nucleotides matching TRBD1. The CDR3 runs to 18 residues. V dropped 0 bases and J dropped 9; count of bases not matched to a gene: 14. Per germline, CDR1 SGHVS and CDR2 FQNEAQ. The CDR3 region has the DNA TGTGCCAGCAGCTTAGCGAGGTCGGGGGACAGGGGAAGTGGTGAGCAGTTCTTC. As protein: CASSLARSGDRGSGEQFF.

The chain is built from TRBV6-1 and TRBJ1-6; TRBD1 matches 10 bases. The CDR3 covers 15 residues. With V trimmed by 1 base and J by 7 bases, 1 base remained unmatched. Looked up from germline, CDR1 is MNHNS and CDR2 is SASEGT. The CDR3 loop is CASSEEDRGNSPLHF. In DNA form, the CDR3 reads TGTGCCAGCAGTGAAGAGGACAGGGGGAATTCACCCCTCCACTTT.

The chain uses TRBV6-5 and TRBJ1-6, with a weak D call TRBD1 (6 bases). Trimming shortened V by 11 bases and J by 6 bases, and 17 bases separated the two germline ends. Per the germline V gene, CDR1 is MNHEY and CDR2 is SVGAGI. CDR3 length: 14 residues. The CDR3 region is CAGGPGGTNSPLHF. The CDR3 bases are TGTGCCGGGGGGCCGGGGGGAACTAATTCACCCCTCCACTTT.

The CDR3 loop is CASSSGHSNTGELFF. The CDR3 DNA reads as TGCGCCAGCAGCTCGGGACATTCGAACACCGGGGAGCTGTTTTTT. The V call is TRBV5-1, the J call TRBJ2-2; D is perhaps TRBD1 (6 bases). In germline, CDR1 is SGHRS, CDR2 YFSETQ. CDR3 length: 15 amino acids. Trimming removed 3 bases at V and 0 bases at J, with 9 bases between.

The chain uses TRBV29-1 and TRBJ1-1, with 10 positions matching TRBD1. This CDR3 spans 18 amino acids. Trimming cost V 4 bases and J 9 bases; bases outside gene matches: 23. CDR1 SQVTM and CDR2 ANQGSEA come from the germline V gene. CDR3 loop: CSVVIHPRMTGGPFKAFF. The CDR3, as DNA: TGCAGCGTTGTCATACATCCCCGTATGACAGGGGGCCCCTTCAAAGCTTTCTTT.

The J gene is TRBJ1-2, the V gene TRBV5-1; 8 bases map to TRBD1. Germline CDR1 SGHRS, CDR2 YFSETQ. This CDR3 contains 15 residues. V trimming: 4 bases; J trimming: 5 bases; junction bases outside the gene matches: 10. CDR3 amino acids: CASSPRTGSLYGYTF. The CDR3 DNA is TGCGCCAGCAGCCCCCGGACAGGGTCGCTTTATGGCTACACCTTC. The full variable domain, rest sourced from reference TRBV5-1 and TRBJ1-2, is KAGVTQTPRYLIKTRGQQVTLSCSPISGHRSVSWYQQTPGQGLQFLFEYFSETQRNKGNFPGRFSGRQFSNSRSEMNVSTLELGDSALYLCASSPRTGSLYGYTFGSGTRLTVV.

This clone was found a few times. In nucleotides, the CDR3 is TGCGCCAGCAGTGAGGCAGGGGCGAGCACTGAAGCTTTCTTT. This translates into CASSEAGASTEAFF. The V call is TRBV10-1, the J call TRBJ1-1, with D possibly matching TRBD1 (6 bases). The CDR3 extends over 14 amino acids. CDR1 is WNHNN, CDR2 SYGVQD, per germline (reference sequence). Deletions cut 2 bases from V and 4 bases from J, with 11 bases between.

The chain joins TRBV28 to TRBJ1-4, with D perhaps TRBD1 (5 bases). The V gene's germline CDR1 is MDHEN and CDR2 SYDVKM. The CDR3 contains 12 residues. The V gene lost 6 bases and the J gene lost 8 bases, with 10 bases spanning the gap. The CDR3 bases are TGTGCCAGCAGGACGGGGGGGGAAAAACTGTTTTTT. It encodes CASRTGGEKLFF.

This chain connects TRBV28 to TRBJ2-5, with D possibly being TRBD1 (6 bases). The CDR3 totals 14 residues. The germline V gene encodes CDR1 MDHEN and CDR2 SYDVKM. V dropped 1 base and J dropped 6 bases, with 12 bases sitting between them. The CDR3 DNA is TGTGCCAGCAGTTTATCCCAGGGGCTTAAGACCCAGTACTTC. Residues: CASSLSQGLKTQYF.

The rearrangement joins TRBV29-1 to TRBJ1-5, with D hard to call. Germline values: CDR1 SQVTM, CDR2 ANQGSEA. The CDR3 has 13 residues. V lost 4 bases and J 3 bases, leaving 10 bases between the germline ends. The DNA of the CDR3 is TGCAGCGTTGGGAACGGGTCCAATCAGCCCCAGCATTTT. Protein product: CSVGNGSNQPQHF.

V usage is TRBV4-2 and J usage is TRBJ2-7; a weak D match, TRBD2 (7 bases). Trimming took off 1 base at V and 2 bases at J, with 15 bases between the two ends. CDR1 is LGHNA and CDR2 is YNFKEQ in the germline V gene. This CDR3 has 16 amino acids. CDR3 in amino acids: CASSQGGGGPPYEQYF. The CDR3 DNA follows: TGTGCCAGCAGCCAAGGGGGCGGGGGCCCCCCCTACGAGCAGTACTTC.

This chain links TRBV6-4 with TRBJ1-2; D not resolved. V was trimmed by 2 bases and J by 5 bases, leaving 6 bases between them. Germline CDR1 reads MRHNA; CDR2 reads SNTAGT. The CDR3 is 12 residues long. The DNA of the CDR3 is TGTGCCAGCAGTGACCCCTTTTATGGCTACACCTTC. The encoded protein is CASSDPFYGYTF.

V and J are TRBV2 and TRBJ1-2; D perhaps matches TRBD1 (6 bases). CDR3 length equals 12 residues. V lost 7 bases to trimming and J lost 5 bases, with 11 bases between them. Germline-derived CDR1 and CDR2 are SNHLY and FYNNEI. CDR3 loop: CASNLRGYGYTF. The CDR3 DNA reads TGTGCCAGCAATTTGAGGGGGTATGGCTACACCTTC.

The rearrangement joins TRBV4-1 to TRBJ1-1; the match to TRBD1 covers 8 bases. V gave up 3 bases and J gave up 4 bases; unmatched junction bases: 7. Germline assignment: CDR1 MGHRA and CDR2 YSYEKL. The CDR3 has 15 amino acids. The CDR3 nucleotides are TGCGCCAGCAGCCAGGACCCGACAGGGGTCACTGAAGCTTTCTTT. Translation gives CASSQDPTGVTEAFF.

This clone came up once. This chain links TRBV18 with TRBJ2-1, with 7 bases identical to TRBD1. The CDR3 sequence is 16 residues long. With V trimmed by 6 bases and J by 0 bases, 8 bases remained unmatched. From germline, CDR1 is KGHSH and CDR2 LQKENI. DNA of the CDR3: TGTGCCAGCTCTCAACAGGGGCCGAGCTCCTACAATGAGCAGTTCTTC. This sequence encodes CASSQQGPSSYNEQFF.

This sequence joins TRBV27 and TRBJ2-2, with 7 bases matching TRBD1. Germline V gene data show CDR1 as MNHEY and CDR2 as SMNVEV (reference sequence). V lost 5 bases, J lost 6 bases, and 9 bases stayed unmatched. The CDR3 sequence is 15 residues long. The CDR3 sequence: CASSLTGAGAGELFF. CDR3 nucleotides: TGTGCCAGCAGTCTCACAGGGGCAGGGGCCGGGGAGCTGTTTTTT.

The CDR3 loop is CASSESGTPLNTEAFF. The CDR3 DNA sequence: TGTGCCAGCAGTGAATCCGGGACACCTTTGAACACTGAAGCTTTCTTT. J is TRBJ1-1 and V is TRBV25-1; possibly TRBD1 for D (6 bases). The V and J ends lost 1 base and 0 bases respectively, with 12 bases between them. Germline V CDR1 and CDR2: MGHDK, SYGVNS. This CDR3 has 16 residues.